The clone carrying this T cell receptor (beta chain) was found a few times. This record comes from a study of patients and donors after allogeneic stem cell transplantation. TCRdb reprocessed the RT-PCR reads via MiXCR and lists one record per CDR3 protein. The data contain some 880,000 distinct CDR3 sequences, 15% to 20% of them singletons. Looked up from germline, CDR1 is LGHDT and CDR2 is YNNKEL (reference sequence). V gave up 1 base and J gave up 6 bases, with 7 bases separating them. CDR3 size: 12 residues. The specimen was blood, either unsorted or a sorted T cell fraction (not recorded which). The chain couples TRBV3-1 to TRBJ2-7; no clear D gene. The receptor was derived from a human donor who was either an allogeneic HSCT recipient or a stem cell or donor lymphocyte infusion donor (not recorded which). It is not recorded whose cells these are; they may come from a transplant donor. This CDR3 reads CASSQGTVEQYF. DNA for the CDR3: TGTGCCAGCAGCCAAGGCACGGTCGAGCAGTACTTC.